This T cell receptor (beta chain) comes out of a study of T cell clonality in common variable immunodeficiency. Study-level points and caveats: Links between repertoire features and CVID complications were heterogeneity-limited. Common variable immunodeficiency TCR beta sequences reportedly had fewer deletions and N-nucleotide insertions.

A word on this clone: Its antigen is as yet unknown. Read sequence stops 3 residues before the CDR3 end, and the germline J gene provides the missing end.

Trimming removed 5 bases at V and 1 base at J, with 8 bases between. CDR1 is SEHNR, CDR2 FQNEAQ, per germline (reference sequence). There are 13 residues in the CDR3. Produced via immunoSEQ multiplex PCR; TCRdb's table is partial and in-frame only. This repertoire holds about 20,000 clones, and none appear only once. This TCR was sampled from a human donor with common variable immunodeficiency. Sequencing used peripheral blood mononuclear cells. This rearrangement joins TRBV7-9 to TRBJ1-2; possibly TRBD1 for D (5 bases). The chain's CDR3 is CASSLDSNYGYTF. CDR3 DNA, as far as it was read: TGTGCCAGCAGCCTTGACAGTAACTATGGC.